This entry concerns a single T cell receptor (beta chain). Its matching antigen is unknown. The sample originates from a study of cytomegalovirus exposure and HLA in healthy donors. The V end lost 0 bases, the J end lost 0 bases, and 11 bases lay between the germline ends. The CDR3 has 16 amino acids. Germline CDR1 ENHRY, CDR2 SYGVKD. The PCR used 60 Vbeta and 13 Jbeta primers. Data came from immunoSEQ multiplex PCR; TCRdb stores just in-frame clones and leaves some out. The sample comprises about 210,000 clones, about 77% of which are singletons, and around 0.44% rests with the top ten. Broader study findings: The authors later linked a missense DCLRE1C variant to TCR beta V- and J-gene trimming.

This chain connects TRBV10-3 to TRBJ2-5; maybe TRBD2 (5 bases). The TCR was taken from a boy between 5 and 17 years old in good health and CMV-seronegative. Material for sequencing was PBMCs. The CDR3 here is CAISESPRAYQETQYF. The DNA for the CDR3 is TGTGCCATCAGTGAGTCCCCGCGGGCATACCAAGAGACCCAGTACTTC.